One sample yielded the 27 T cell receptor beta chains listed below, sequenced in a study of blood T cell repertoires in COVID-19. Profiled with immunoSEQ multiplex PCR; TCRdb holds only in-frame clones, not every one. The top ten clones hold about a sixth of a sample with around 190,000 clones, 70% to 90% of them seen once. Sequences were obtained from peripheral blood. The receptor set was obtained from a man aged 45 to 65 with COVID-19, enrolled during active disease.

The chain employs TRBV6-1 and TRBJ2-1, with a possible D match to TRBD1 (5 bases). Germline V lookup: CDR1 MNHNS, CDR2 SASEGT. The CDR3 covers 13 residues. V was trimmed by 3 bases and J by 9 bases, leaving 12 bases between them. CDR3 protein: CASSDGAQGEQFF. The CDR3 nucleotides read TGTGCCAGCAGTGATGGGGCCCAGGGTGAGCAGTTCTTC.

Written as DNA, the CDR3 is TGCGCCAGCAGCGCGGGACAGCACAACACCGGGGAGCTGTTTTTT. Translated, it gives CASSAGQHNTGELFF. The genes are TRBV5-1 and TRBJ2-2; perhaps TRBD1 as D (7 bases). This CDR3 is built from 15 residues. Trimming took 4 bases from V and 2 from J, leaving 12 bases between them. The germline V gene has CDR1 SGHRS and CDR2 YFSETQ. The variable domain in full, with the rest retrieved from reference TRBV5-1 and TRBJ2-2, is KAGVTQTPRYLIKTRGQQVTLSCSPISGHRSVSWYQQTPGQGLQFLFEYFSETQRNKGNFPGRFSGRQFSNSRSEMNVSTLELGDSALYLCASSAGQHNTGELFFGEGSRLTVL.

The V call is TRBV3-1 (or the pseudogene TRBV3-2), the J call TRBJ1-5; D is unclear. V was clipped by 1 base and J by 6 bases, with 7 bases between them. The CDR3 length is 13 residues. Per the germline V gene, CDR1 is LGHDT and CDR2 is YNNKEL (reference sequence). The CDR3 nucleotides are TGTGCCAGCAGCCAAGGCAGGCTTCAGCCCCAGCATTTT. It codes for CASSQGRLQPQHF.

V gene TRBV4-2 combines with J gene TRBJ2-4; 11 bases agree with TRBD1. With 3 bases clipped from V and 8 bases from J, the junction kept 0 bases outside the gene matches. The length of the CDR3 is 13 residues. Germline CDR1 is LGHNA and CDR2 is YNFKEQ. The CDR3 coding sequence is TGTGCCAGCAGCCAGGGACAGGGGGACATTCAGTACTTC. It encodes CASSQGQGDIQYF.

The chain couples TRBV5-1 to TRBJ2-2; 7 positions match TRBD1. The CDR3 sequence is 15 residues long. The germline gives CDR1 SGHRS, CDR2 YFSETQ. After removal of 3 bases from V and 0 bases from J, the junction contained 2 bases not matched to a gene. CDR3 loop: CASSSGTANTGELFF. The CDR3 DNA sequence: TGCGCCAGCAGCTCCGGGACAGCGAACACCGGGGAGCTGTTTTTT.

The V gene is TRBV9, the J gene TRBJ2-7; TRBD2 matches at 8 bases. V was pared by 0 bases and J by 3 bases, with 8 bases of the junction left unmatched. CDR1 SGDLS and CDR2 YYNGEE come from the germline V gene. CDR3 size: 16 residues. The CDR3 coding sequence is TGTGCCAGCAGCGTAGAAGCGGGGGCCAAATTCTACGAGCAGTACTTC. Residues: CASSVEAGAKFYEQYF. The full variable domain, rest sourced from reference TRBV9 and TRBJ2-7, is DSGVTQTPKHLITATGQRVTLRCSPRSGDLSVYWYQQSLDQGLQFLIQYYNGEERAKGNILERFSAQQFPDLHSELNLSSLELGDSALYFCASSVEAGAKFYEQYFGPGTRLTVT.

J is TRBJ2-1 and V is TRBV2; 8 positions agree with TRBD2. This CDR3 comprises 16 residues. The germline gives CDR1 SNHLY, CDR2 FYNNEI. After removal of 7 bases from V and 2 bases from J, the junction contained 10 bases not matched to a gene. CDR3 residues: CASTLGTGGTYNEQFF. The CDR3, as DNA: TGTGCCAGCACCCTGGGAACGGGAGGGACCTACAATGAGCAGTTCTTC.

V is TRBV6-4 and J is TRBJ2-5; perhaps TRBD1 as D (9 bases). The CDR3 is 15 residues long. V was clipped by 4 bases and J by 2 bases, with 14 bases between them. Germline V gene data show CDR1 as MRHNA and CDR2 as SNTAGT. The CDR3 loop reads CASSAGGTGQETQYF. CDR3 coding DNA: TGTGCCAGCAGTGCGGGAGGGACAGGGCAAGAGACCCAGTACTTC.

The chain combines TRBV5-1 with TRBJ2-5; D is unclear. There are 14 residues in the CDR3. Germline loops: CDR1 SGHRS, CDR2 YFSETQ. V was cut by 4 bases and J by 1 base, with 11 bases left in between. The CDR3 DNA is TGCGCCAGCAGCGCATCCCACAGCCAAGAGACCCAGTACTTC. Its translation: CASSASHSQETQYF. Together with reference TRBV5-1 and TRBJ2-5, the CDR3 gives the full variable domain: KAGVTQTPRYLIKTRGQQVTLSCSPISGHRSVSWYQQTPGQGLQFLFEYFSETQRNKGNFPGRFSGRQFSNSRSEMNVSTLELGDSALYLCASSASHSQETQYFGPGTRLLVL.

There are a few counts of this clone. V and J are TRBV29-1 and TRBJ1-2, with 10 bases that match TRBD1. In germline, CDR1 is SQVTM, CDR2 ANQGSEA. J gave up 3 bases and V 7 bases, and 5 bases lay outside the gene matches. This CDR3 is built from 13 residues. CDR3 bases: TGCAGCGCCTCGACAGGGGGCGACTATGGCTACACCTTC. This codes for CSASTGGDYGYTF.

Turning to this clone: The sample contains more than one DNA sequence encoding this CDR3. The chain links TRBV6-5 to TRBJ1-5; D remains unclear. The germline V gene has CDR1 MNHEY and CDR2 SVGAGI. The CDR3 spans 12 residues. V was pared by 6 bases and J by 6 bases, with 9 bases between. The CDR3 here is CASSPPGQPQHF. CDR3 bases: TGTGCCAGCAGCCCGCCCGGTCAGCCCCAGCATTTT.

This sequence joins TRBV28 and TRBJ1-1, with D uncertain. The CDR3 is made up of 12 amino acids. Trimming pared 6 bases from V and 1 base from J, leaving 6 bases between. Germline lookup yields CDR1 MDHEN and CDR2 SYDVKM. The CDR3 coding sequence is TGTGCCAGCAGGGGAGGGAACACTGAAGCTTTCTTT. Translation: CASRGGNTEAFF.

This chain connects TRBV5-8 to TRBJ2-1; a possible D gene is TRBD2 (6 bases). V lost 4 bases and J lost 0, with 14 bases in between. The CDR3 is made up of 16 amino acids. Germline assignment: CDR1 SGHTS and CDR2 YDEGEE. CDR3 in amino acids: CASSPWGEASYNEQFF. The CDR3 nucleotides read TGTGCCAGCAGCCCGTGGGGGGAGGCCTCCTACAATGAGCAGTTCTTC.

The V and J genes are TRBV7-3 and TRBJ1-2; TRBD1 matches at 8 bases. The ends lost 0 bases at V and 4 bases at J; junction bases unmatched: 7. Germline V gene lookup returns CDR1 SGHTA and CDR2 FQGTGA. The CDR3 totals 16 residues. CDR3 nucleotide sequence: TGTGCCAGCAGCTTAACCGTGGACAGGGAAGGCTATGGCTACACCTTC. Translating gives CASSLTVDREGYGYTF.

This chain links TRBV7-9 with TRBJ1-1; 9 nucleotides agree with TRBD1. This CDR3 contains 15 residues. J gave up 0 bases and V 5 bases, and 4 bases lay outside the gene matches. CDR1 and CDR2 (germline): SEHNR, FQNEAQ (reference sequence). CDR3 sequence (DNA): TGTGCCAGCAGCACCCGGGACAGGGTGAACACTGAAGCTTTCTTT. It codes for CASSTRDRVNTEAFF.

The V call is TRBV5-1, the J call TRBJ2-2; 7 bases match TRBD1. The CDR3 is made up of 16 amino acids. Germline CDR1 is SGHRS and CDR2 is YFSETQ. V lost 2 bases to trimming and J lost 0 bases; unmatched junction nucleotides: 4. CDR3 coding DNA: TGCGCCAGCAGCTTACGGGACAGATCGAACACCGGGGAGCTGTTTTTT. Protein product: CASSLRDRSNTGELFF.

The chain is built from TRBV2 and TRBJ1-2; 9 positions agree with TRBD1. Germline assignment: CDR1 SNHLY and CDR2 FYNNEI. This CDR3 spans 16 amino acids. J gave up 8 bases and V 5 bases, and 15 bases lay outside the gene matches. Here the CDR3 DNA reads TGTGCCAGCAGTAAAATCCGGGACAGGGTGGGCGGCGGCTACACCTTC. It yields the protein CASSKIRDRVGGGYTF.

In DNA form, the CDR3 reads TGTGCCAGCAGCTTATACGGTGGGGCCGGCTACACCTTC. As protein: CASSLYGGAGYTF. V usage is TRBV7-3 and J usage is TRBJ1-2, with TRBD1 as a possible D gene (5 bases). CDR3 length: 13 amino acids. V was trimmed by 2 bases and J by 8 bases, leaving 12 bases between them. CDR1 SGHTA and CDR2 FQGTGA come from the germline V gene.

The rearrangement joins TRBV2 to TRBJ1-1; D is unresolved. CDR1 is SNHLY and CDR2 is FYNNEI in the germline V gene. The CDR3 loop spans 13 amino acids. Trimming shortened V by 5 bases and J by 3 bases, and 10 bases separated the two germline ends. The CDR3 region is CASSKGRDTEAFF. DNA of the CDR3: TGTGCCAGCAGTAAAGGGAGGGACACTGAAGCTTTCTTT.

The chain carries TRBV7-9 and TRBJ2-1; 8 bases match TRBD2. Germline lookup yields CDR1 SEHNR and CDR2 FQNEAQ (reference sequence). Trimming took 1 base from V and 8 from J; bases not matched to a gene: 13. This CDR3 has 17 residues. Here the CDR3 reads CASSLDFGAGGTDEQFF. Here the CDR3 DNA reads TGTGCCAGCAGCTTAGATTTTGGGGCGGGGGGAACCGATGAGCAGTTCTTC.

V usage is TRBV28 and J usage is TRBJ1-5, with D possibly TRBD1 on 6 matching bases. The CDR3 sequence is 16 residues long. Germline assignment: CDR1 MDHEN and CDR2 SYDVKM. V was clipped by 8 bases and J by 0 bases, with 17 bases between them. The CDR3: CASLTTGTYSNQPQHF. The CDR3, as DNA: TGTGCCAGCCTAACGACAGGTACCTATAGCAATCAGCCCCAGCATTTT.

The chain uses TRBV5-1 and TRBJ2-5; TRBD2 aligns across 9 bases. The CDR3 length is 16 residues. J was trimmed by 4 bases and V by 0 bases; bases with no gene match: 7. From germline, CDR1 is SGHRS and CDR2 YFSETQ. The CDR3 DNA reads as TGCGCCAGCAGCTTGGTGATAGCGGGAGAGTCAGAGACCCAGTACTTC. It translates to CASSLVIAGESETQYF.

This clone was detected only once. The rearrangement uses TRBV7-9 and TRBJ1-2, with 8 nucleotides matching TRBD1. The CDR3 runs 14 residues. V lost 5 bases, J lost 4 bases, and 6 bases stayed unmatched. From germline, CDR1 is SEHNR and CDR2 FQNEAQ (reference sequence). CDR3 sequence: CASSPNRGTYGYTF. The CDR3 DNA reads TGTGCCAGCAGCCCAAACAGGGGGACCTATGGCTACACCTTC.

V is TRBV6-6 and J is TRBJ2-7, with 7 positions matching TRBD2. The CDR3 extends over 15 amino acids. Germline CDR1 MNHNY, CDR2 SVGAGI (reference sequence). The J segment lost 4 bases and the V segment lost 0 bases, leaving 6 bases of the junction unmatched. The CDR3 DNA reads TGTGCCAGCAGTTACTCGAAGCGGGAAGTGTACGAGCAGTACTTC. Translated, it gives CASSYSKREVYEQYF.

This clone was seen a few times. This chain links TRBV2 with TRBJ1-1, with D tentatively TRBD1 (6 bases). The V gene's germline CDR1 is SNHLY and CDR2 FYNNEI. V lost 7 bases to trimming and J lost 7 bases, with 13 bases between them. The CDR3 is 12 residues long. CDR3 sequence reads: CASTQDRGEAFF. The CDR3 DNA sequence: TGTGCCAGCACCCAGGACAGAGGTGAAGCTTTCTTT. Looking up the rest from reference TRBV2 and TRBJ1-1 gives the full variable domain: EPEVTQTPSHQVTQMGQEVILRCVPISNHLYFYWYRQILGQKVEFLVSFYNNEISEKSEIFDDQFSVERPDGSNFTLKIRSTKLEDSAMYFCASTQDRGEAFFGQGTRLTVV.

The chain is built from TRBV25-1 and TRBJ1-1, with TRBD1 as a possible D gene (6 bases). Trimming took off 5 bases at V and 8 bases at J, with 15 bases between the two ends. The CDR3 is made up of 13 amino acids. In germline, CDR1 is MGHDK, CDR2 SYGVNS. The CDR3 sequence is CASSQRQTGEAFF. In DNA, the CDR3 is TGTGCCAGCAGTCAACGACAAACAGGGGAAGCTTTCTTT.

This chain uses TRBV24-1 with TRBJ2-4, with TRBD1 identical over 8 bases. V lost 4 bases, J lost 10 bases, and 5 bases stayed unmatched. Germline V gene lookup returns CDR1 KGHDR and CDR2 SFDVKD. The CDR3 extends over 13 amino acids. For the CDR3, the DNA is TGTGCCACCAGTGAAAGGGACAGGCTGATTCAGTACTTC. Its protein is CATSERDRLIQYF.